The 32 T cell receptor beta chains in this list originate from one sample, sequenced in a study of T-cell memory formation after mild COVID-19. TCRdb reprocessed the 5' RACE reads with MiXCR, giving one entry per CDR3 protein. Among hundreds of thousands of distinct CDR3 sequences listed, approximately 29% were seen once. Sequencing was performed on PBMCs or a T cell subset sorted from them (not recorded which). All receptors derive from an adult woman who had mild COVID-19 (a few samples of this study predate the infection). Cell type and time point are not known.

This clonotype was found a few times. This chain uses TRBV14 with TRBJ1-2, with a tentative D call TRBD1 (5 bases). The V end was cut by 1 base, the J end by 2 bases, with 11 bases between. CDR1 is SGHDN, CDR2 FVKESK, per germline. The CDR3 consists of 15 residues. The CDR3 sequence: CASSQGGGNNYGYTF. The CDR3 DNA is TGTGCCAGCAGCCAAGGCGGGGGGAACAACTATGGCTACACCTTC.

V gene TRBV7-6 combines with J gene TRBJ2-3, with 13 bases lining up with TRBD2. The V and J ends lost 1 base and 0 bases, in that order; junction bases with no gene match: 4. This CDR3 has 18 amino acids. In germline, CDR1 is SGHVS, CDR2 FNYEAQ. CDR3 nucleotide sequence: TGTGCCAGCAGCTTAGGGACTAGCGGGGGTTTTAGCACAGATACGCAGTATTTT. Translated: CASSLGTSGGFSTDTQYF.

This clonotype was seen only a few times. CDR3 bases: TGTGCCAGCTCACCACGGTTTGGGAGCACTGAAGCTTTCTTT. Translation: CASSPRFGSTEAFF. V gene TRBV18 combines with J gene TRBJ1-1; D remains ambiguous. The CDR3 covers 14 residues. Germline V gene lookup returns CDR1 KGHSH and CDR2 LQKENI. Trimming left V 1 base short and J 4 bases short, with 10 bases between.

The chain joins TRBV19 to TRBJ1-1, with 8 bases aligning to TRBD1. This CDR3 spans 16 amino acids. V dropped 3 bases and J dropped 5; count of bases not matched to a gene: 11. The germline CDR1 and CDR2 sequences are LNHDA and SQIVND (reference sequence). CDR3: CASSIHPDRVRTEAFF. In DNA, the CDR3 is TGTGCCAGTAGTATTCATCCGGACAGGGTTCGAACTGAAGCTTTCTTT.

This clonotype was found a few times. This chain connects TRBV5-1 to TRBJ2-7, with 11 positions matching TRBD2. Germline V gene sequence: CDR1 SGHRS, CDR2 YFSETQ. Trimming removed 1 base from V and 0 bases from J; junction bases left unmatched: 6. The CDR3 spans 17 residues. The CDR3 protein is CASSLRTSGFGSYEQYF. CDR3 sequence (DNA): TGCGCCAGCAGCTTGAGGACTAGCGGGTTTGGCTCCTACGAGCAGTACTTC.

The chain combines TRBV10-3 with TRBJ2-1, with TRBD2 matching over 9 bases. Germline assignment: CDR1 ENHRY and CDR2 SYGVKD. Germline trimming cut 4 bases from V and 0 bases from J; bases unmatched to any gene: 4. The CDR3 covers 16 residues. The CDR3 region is CAISASGRSSYNEQFF. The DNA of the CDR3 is TGTGCCATCAGTGCAAGCGGGAGGAGCTCCTACAATGAGCAGTTCTTC.

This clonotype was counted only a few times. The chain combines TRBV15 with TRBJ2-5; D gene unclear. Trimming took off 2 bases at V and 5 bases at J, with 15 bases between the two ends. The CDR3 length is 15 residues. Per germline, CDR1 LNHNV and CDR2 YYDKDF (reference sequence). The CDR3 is CATSRRRTSLETQYF. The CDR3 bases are TGTGCCACCAGCAGACGCCGGACCAGCTTGGAGACCCAGTACTTC.

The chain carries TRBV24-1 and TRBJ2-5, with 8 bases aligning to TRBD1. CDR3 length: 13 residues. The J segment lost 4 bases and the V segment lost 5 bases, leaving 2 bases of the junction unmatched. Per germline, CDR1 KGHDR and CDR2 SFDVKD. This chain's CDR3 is CATSVTGGETQYF. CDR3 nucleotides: TGTGCCACCAGTGTTACAGGGGGAGAGACCCAGTACTTC.

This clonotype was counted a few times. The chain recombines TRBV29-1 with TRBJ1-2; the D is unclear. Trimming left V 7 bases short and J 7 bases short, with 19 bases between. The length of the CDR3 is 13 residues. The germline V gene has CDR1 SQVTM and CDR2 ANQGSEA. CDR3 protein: CSAQRSGSSGYTF. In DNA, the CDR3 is TGCAGCGCCCAAAGGTCGGGGAGCAGTGGCTACACCTTC. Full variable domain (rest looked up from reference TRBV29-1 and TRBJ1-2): SAVISQKPSRDICQRGTSLTIQCQVDSQVTMMFWYRQQPGQSLTLIATANQGSEATYESGFVIDKFPISRPNLTFSTLTVSNMSPEDSSIYLCSAQRSGSSGYTFGSGTRLTVV.

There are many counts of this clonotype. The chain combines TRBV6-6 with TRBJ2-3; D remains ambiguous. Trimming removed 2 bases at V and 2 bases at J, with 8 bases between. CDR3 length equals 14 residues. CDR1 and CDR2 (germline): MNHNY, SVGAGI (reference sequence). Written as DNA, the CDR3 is TGTGCCAGCAGTTACGGCAGAGACACAGATACGCAGTATTTT. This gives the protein CASSYGRDTDTQYF.

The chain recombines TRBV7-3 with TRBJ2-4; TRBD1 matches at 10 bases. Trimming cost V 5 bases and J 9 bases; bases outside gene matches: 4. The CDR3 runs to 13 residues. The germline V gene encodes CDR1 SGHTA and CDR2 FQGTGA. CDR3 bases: TGTGCCAGCAGCGTTGGACAGGGGGGCATTCAGTACTTC. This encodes CASSVGQGGIQYF. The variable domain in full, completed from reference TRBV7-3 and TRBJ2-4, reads GAGVSQTPSNKVTEKGKYVELRCDPISGHTALYWYRQSLGQGPEFLIYFQGTGAADDSGLPNDRFFAVRPEGSVSTLKIQRTERGDSAVYLCASSVGQGGIQYFGAGTRLSVL.

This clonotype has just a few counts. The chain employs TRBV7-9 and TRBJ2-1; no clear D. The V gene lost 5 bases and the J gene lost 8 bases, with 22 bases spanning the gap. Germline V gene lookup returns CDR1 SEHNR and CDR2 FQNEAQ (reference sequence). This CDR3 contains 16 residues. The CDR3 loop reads CASSTNRAPLADEQFF. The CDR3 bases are TGTGCCAGCAGCACAAACCGGGCCCCCCTGGCCGATGAGCAGTTCTTC.

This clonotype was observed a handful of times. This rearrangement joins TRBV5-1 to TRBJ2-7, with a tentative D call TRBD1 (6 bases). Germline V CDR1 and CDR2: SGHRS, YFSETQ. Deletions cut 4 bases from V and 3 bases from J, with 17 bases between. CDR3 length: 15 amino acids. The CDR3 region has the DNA TGCGCCAGCAGCGAGGGACAAGGTATGGGCTACGAGCAGTACTTC. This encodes CASSEGQGMGYEQYF.

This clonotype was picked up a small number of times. The CDR3 DNA follows: TGTGCCAGCAGCCAAGATTCTAGCGGGGGTTACGAGCAGTACTTC. Its translation is CASSQDSSGGYEQYF. The chain joins TRBV3-1 to TRBJ2-7, with 10 positions matching TRBD2. The CDR3 sequence is 15 residues long. Germline CDR1 is LGHDT and CDR2 is YNNKEL (reference sequence). J gave up 4 bases and V 0 bases, and 3 bases lay outside the gene matches.

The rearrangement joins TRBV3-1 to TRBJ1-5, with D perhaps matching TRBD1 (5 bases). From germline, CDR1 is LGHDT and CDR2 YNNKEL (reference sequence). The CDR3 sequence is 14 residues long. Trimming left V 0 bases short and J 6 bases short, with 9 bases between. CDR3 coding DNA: TGTGCCAGCAGCCAAGATGGGGGAAGTCAGCCCCAGCATTTT. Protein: CASSQDGGSQPQHF.

The CDR3 spells CASSQGLPGQETQYF. The CDR3 DNA reads as TGTGCCAGCAGCCAAGGTTTGCCGGGACAAGAGACCCAGTACTTC. This chain joins TRBV4-2 and TRBJ2-5; perhaps TRBD2 as D (5 bases). This CDR3 has 15 amino acids. The germline CDR1 and CDR2 sequences are LGHNA and YNFKEQ. V gave up 1 base and J gave up 2 bases, with 11 bases separating them.

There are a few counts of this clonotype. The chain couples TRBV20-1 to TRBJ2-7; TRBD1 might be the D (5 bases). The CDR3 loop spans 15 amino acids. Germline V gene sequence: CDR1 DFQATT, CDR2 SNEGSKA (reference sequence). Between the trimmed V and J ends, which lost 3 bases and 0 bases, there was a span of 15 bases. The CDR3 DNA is TGCAGTGCTAGGGGGCAGGTGAAAAACTCCTACGAGCAGTACTTC. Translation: CSARGQVKNSYEQYF.

In nucleotides, the CDR3 is TGTGCCAGCAGCCAGGGTCCAAAAAATGAGCAGTTCTTC. Translating it yields CASSQGPKNEQFF. V usage is TRBV7-3 and J usage is TRBJ2-1; a weak D match, TRBD1 (5 bases). The V end lost 5 bases, the J end lost 7 bases, and 12 bases lay between the germline ends. CDR3 length: 13 amino acids. Per germline, CDR1 SGHTA and CDR2 FQGTGA.

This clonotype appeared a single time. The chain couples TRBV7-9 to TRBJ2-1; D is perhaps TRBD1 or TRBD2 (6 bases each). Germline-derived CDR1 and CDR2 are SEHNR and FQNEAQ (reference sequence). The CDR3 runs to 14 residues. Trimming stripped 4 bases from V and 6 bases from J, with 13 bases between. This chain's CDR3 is CASSSRGDFNEQFF. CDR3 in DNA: TGTGCCAGCAGCTCAAGGGGGGACTTCAATGAGCAGTTCTTC.

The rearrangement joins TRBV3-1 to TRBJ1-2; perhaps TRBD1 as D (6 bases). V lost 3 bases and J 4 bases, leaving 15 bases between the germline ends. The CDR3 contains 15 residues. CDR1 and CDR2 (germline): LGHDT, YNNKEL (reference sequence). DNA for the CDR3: TGTGCCAGCAGCCAGTCCCTACAGGGTTTCTATGGCTACACCTTC. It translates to CASSQSLQGFYGYTF.

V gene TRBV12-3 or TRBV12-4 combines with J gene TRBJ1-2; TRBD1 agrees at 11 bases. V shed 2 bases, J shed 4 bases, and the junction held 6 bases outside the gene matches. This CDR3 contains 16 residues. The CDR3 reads CASSLSGQGAGYGYTF. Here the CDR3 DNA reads TGTGCCAGCAGTTTATCTGGACAGGGGGCTGGCTATGGCTACACCTTC.

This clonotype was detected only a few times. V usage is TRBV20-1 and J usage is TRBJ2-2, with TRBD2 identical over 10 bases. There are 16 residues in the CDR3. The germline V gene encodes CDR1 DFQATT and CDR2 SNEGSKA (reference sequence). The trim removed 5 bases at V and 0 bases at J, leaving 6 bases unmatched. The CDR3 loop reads CSASLAGGPNTGELFF. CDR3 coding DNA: TGCAGTGCTTCCTTAGCGGGGGGACCGAACACCGGGGAGCTGTTTTTT.

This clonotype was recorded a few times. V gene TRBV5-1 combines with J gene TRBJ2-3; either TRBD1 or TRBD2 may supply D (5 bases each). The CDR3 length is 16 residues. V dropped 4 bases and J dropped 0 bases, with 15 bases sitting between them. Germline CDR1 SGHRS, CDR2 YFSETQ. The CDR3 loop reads CASSPPRGKSTDTQYF. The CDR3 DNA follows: TGCGCCAGCAGCCCTCCTCGGGGCAAAAGCACAGATACGCAGTATTTT.

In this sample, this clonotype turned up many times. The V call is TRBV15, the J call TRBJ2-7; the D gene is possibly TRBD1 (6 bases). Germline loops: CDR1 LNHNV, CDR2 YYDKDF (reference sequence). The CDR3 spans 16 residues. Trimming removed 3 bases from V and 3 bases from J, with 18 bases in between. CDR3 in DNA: TGTGCCACCAGCAGGGGCCAGGGGATCATCGGCTACGAGCAGTACTTC. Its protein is CATSRGQGIIGYEQYF.

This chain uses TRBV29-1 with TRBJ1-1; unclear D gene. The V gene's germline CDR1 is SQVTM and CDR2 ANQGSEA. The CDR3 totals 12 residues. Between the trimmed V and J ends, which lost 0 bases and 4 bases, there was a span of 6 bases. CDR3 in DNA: TGCAGCGTTGAAGATCCCGGCACTGAAGCTTTCTTT. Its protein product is CSVEDPGTEAFF.

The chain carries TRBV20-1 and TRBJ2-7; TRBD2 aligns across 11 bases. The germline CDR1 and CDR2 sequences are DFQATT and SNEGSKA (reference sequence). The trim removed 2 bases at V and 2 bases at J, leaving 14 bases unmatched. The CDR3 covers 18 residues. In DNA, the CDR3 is TGCAGTGCTAGACCAGGGTACACTAGCGGGGGTACACCCTACGAGCAGTACTTC. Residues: CSARPGYTSGGTPYEQYF.

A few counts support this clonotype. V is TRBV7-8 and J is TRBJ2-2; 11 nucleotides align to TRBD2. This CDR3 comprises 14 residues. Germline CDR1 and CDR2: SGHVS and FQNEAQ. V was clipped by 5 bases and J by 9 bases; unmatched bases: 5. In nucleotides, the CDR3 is TGTGCCAGCAGCCTAGGGACTAGCGGACGGGAGCTGTTTTTT. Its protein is CASSLGTSGRELFF.

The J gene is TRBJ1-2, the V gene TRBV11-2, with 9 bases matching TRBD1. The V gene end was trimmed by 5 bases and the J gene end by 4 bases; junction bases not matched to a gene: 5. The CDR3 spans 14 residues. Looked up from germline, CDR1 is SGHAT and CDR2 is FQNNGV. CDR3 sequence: CASSPGTGPYGYTF. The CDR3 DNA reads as TGTGCCAGCAGCCCCGGGACAGGGCCCTATGGCTACACCTTC.

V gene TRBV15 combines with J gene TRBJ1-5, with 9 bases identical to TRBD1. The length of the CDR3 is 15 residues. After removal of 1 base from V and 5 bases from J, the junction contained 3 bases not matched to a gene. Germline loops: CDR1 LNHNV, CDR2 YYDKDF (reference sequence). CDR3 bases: TGTGCCACCAGCAGAGGTGGACAGGGGTATCAGCCCCAGCATTTT. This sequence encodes CATSRGGQGYQPQHF.

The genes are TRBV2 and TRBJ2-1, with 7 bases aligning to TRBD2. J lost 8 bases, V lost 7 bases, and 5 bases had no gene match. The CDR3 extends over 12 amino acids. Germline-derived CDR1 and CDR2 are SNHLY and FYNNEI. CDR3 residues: CASKFLADEQFF. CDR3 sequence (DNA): TGTGCCAGCAAATTTCTAGCGGATGAGCAGTTCTTC. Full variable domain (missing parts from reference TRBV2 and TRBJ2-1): EPEVTQTPSHQVTQMGQEVILRCVPISNHLYFYWYRQILGQKVEFLVSFYNNEISEKSEIFDDQFSVERPDGSNFTLKIRSTKLEDSAMYFCASKFLADEQFFGPGTRLTVL.

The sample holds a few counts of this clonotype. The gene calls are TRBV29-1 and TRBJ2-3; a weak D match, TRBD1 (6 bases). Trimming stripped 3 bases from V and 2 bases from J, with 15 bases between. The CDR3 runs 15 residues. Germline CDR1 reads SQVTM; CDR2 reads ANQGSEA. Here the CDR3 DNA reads TGCAGCGTTGAGGAGACAGGTCAGATCACAGATACGCAGTATTTT. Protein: CSVEETGQITDTQYF.

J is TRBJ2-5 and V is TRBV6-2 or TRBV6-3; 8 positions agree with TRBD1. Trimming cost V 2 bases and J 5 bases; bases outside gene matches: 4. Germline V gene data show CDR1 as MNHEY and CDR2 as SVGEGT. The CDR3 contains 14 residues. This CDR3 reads CASSYVQGAETQYF. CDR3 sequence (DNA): TGTGCCAGCAGTTACGTCCAGGGGGCCGAGACCCAGTACTTC.